The sequence of this T cell receptor beta chain was determined in a study of cytomegalovirus exposure and HLA in healthy donors. Researchers ran the PCR with 60 Vbeta and 13 Jbeta primers. The method was immunoSEQ multiplex PCR; TCRdb's version includes in-frame clones alone and lacks a portion of them. The sample includes about 120,000 clones, 65% to 85% of them seen just once. Trimming at V came to 3 bases and at J to 7 bases, leaving 11 bases not matched to a gene. Germline values: CDR1 MNHEY, CDR2 SVGAGI. This CDR3 has 15 residues. The TCR comes from a young man in good health and CMV-seropositive. The rearrangement joins TRBV6-5 to TRBJ1-2; 7 nucleotides align to TRBD1. Sequenced sample: PBMCs. Here the CDR3 reads CASSYGTAQTGGYTF. The CDR3 nucleotides read TGTGCCAGCAGTTATGGGACAGCTCAGACGGGTGGCTACACCTTC.